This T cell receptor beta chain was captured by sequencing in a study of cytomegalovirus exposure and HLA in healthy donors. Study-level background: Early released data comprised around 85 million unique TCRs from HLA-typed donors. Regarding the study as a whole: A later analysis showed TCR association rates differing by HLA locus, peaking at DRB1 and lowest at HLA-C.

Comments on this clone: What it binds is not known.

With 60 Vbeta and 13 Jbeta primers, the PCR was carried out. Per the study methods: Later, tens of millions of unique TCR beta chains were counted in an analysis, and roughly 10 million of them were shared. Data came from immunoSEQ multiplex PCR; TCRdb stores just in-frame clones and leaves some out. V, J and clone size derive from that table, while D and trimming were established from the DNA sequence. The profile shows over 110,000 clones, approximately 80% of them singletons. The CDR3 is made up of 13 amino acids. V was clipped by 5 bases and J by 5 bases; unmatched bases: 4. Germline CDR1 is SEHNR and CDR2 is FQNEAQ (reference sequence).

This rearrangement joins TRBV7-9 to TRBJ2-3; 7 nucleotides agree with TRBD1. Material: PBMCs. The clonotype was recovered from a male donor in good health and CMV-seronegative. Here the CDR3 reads CASSPGGLDTQYF. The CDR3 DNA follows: TGTGCCAGCAGCCCAGGGGGTTTAGATACGCAGTATTTT.